These 27 T cell receptor beta chains were all obtained from the same sample, sequenced in a study of blood T cell repertoires in COVID-19. Some clones are missing from TCRdb's copy, which holds only in-frame ones; the method was immunoSEQ multiplex PCR. The sample includes some 130,000 clones, 70% to 80% of them seen just once. The sequenced sample consisted of peripheral blood. The receptors originated from a man aged 60 to 75 who had recovered from COVID-19.

The chain couples TRBV7-8 to TRBJ1-2; D gene unclear. The CDR3 is made up of 13 amino acids. Per the germline V gene, CDR1 is SGHVS and CDR2 is FQNEAQ. V was trimmed by 4 bases and J by 4 bases, leaving 10 bases between them. The CDR3 loop is CASSSSPGYGYTF. CDR3 in DNA: TGTGCCAGCAGCTCCTCTCCCGGCTATGGCTACACCTTC.

The J gene is TRBJ2-2, the V gene TRBV9; D is possibly TRBD1 (5 bases). With 2 bases removed from V and 3 bases from J, the gap between germline ends came to 8 bases. The CDR3 loop spans 14 amino acids. Germline V gene lookup returns CDR1 SGDLS and CDR2 YYNGEE. The CDR3 loop is CASSVIQDTGELFF. The CDR3 bases are TGTGCCAGCAGCGTTATACAGGACACCGGGGAGCTGTTTTTT.

V gene TRBV30 combines with J gene TRBJ2-5, with TRBD2 matching over 11 bases. CDR3 size: 15 residues. Germline V gene lookup returns CDR1 GTSNPN and CDR2 SVGIG (reference sequence). Losses at the gene ends were 5 bases for V and 2 bases for J; bases not matched to a gene: 7. The CDR3: CAWDSGRAVQETQYF. The CDR3 DNA reads TGTGCCTGGGATAGCGGGAGGGCGGTTCAAGAGACCCAGTACTTC.

V gene TRBV5-6 combines with J gene TRBJ1-5, with D perhaps TRBD1 (5 bases). Germline CDR1 and CDR2: SGHDT and YYEEEE. Trimming cost V 4 bases and J 2 bases, with 13 bases left between them. The CDR3 contains 15 residues. The CDR3, as DNA: TGTGCCAGCAGCCTTAGGGGTATCCGCAATCAGCCCCAGCATTTT. It yields the protein CASSLRGIRNQPQHF.

The chain links TRBV9 to TRBJ2-1, with TRBD2 identical over 8 bases. The CDR3 is 16 residues long. V shed 4 bases, J shed 7 bases, and the junction held 13 bases outside the gene matches. CDR1 is SGDLS and CDR2 is YYNGEE in the germline V gene. CDR3 sequence: CASSPVPGLGTNEQFF. DNA for the CDR3: TGTGCCAGCAGCCCCGTCCCGGGACTAGGGACGAATGAGCAGTTCTTC.

Concerning this clone itself: Other DNA sequences within the sample encode an identical CDR3. The chain combines TRBV7-2 with TRBJ2-5, with D maybe TRBD2 (5 bases). V was shortened by 1 base and J by 5 bases, with 14 bases between the two germline ends. Germline-derived CDR1 and CDR2 are SGHTA and FQGNSA. CDR3 length equals 15 residues. The CDR3 DNA reads as TGTGCCAGCAGCTTAGATGGCGGGCGGAGGGAGACCCAGTACTTC. Protein: CASSLDGGRRETQYF.

V is TRBV2 and J is TRBJ1-2, with a tentative D call TRBD1 (5 bases). Looked up from germline, CDR1 is SNHLY and CDR2 is FYNNEI. The length of the CDR3 is 14 residues. Trimming took 2 bases from V and 6 from J, leaving 13 bases between them. The CDR3 reads CASSEQGWEDGYTF. CDR3 in DNA: TGTGCCAGCAGTGAACAGGGTTGGGAGGATGGCTACACCTTC.

The genes are TRBV5-1 and TRBJ2-6, with 11 bases lining up with TRBD2. Trimming at V came to 4 bases and at J to 0 bases, leaving 6 bases not matched to a gene. This CDR3 region has 18 residues. Germline assignment: CDR1 SGHRS and CDR2 YFSETQ. CDR3 residues: CASSPGLAGLSGANVLTF. The CDR3 nucleotides read TGCGCCAGCAGCCCTGGACTAGCGGGCCTCTCTGGGGCCAACGTCCTGACTTTC.

This clone was seen only a few times. This rearrangement joins TRBV27 to TRBJ1-2, with 8 bases matching TRBD1. The CDR3 has 13 amino acids. The germline CDR1 and CDR2 sequences are MNHEY and SMNVEV (reference sequence). V shed 5 bases and J 5 bases; nucleotides not matched to a gene: 4. This CDR3 reads CASSPRQGYGYTF. The DNA for the CDR3 is TGTGCCAGCAGTCCGCGACAGGGGTATGGCTACACCTTC.

The chain is built from TRBV19 and TRBJ1-2; D is uncertain. This CDR3 spans 13 amino acids. CDR1 is LNHDA, CDR2 SQIVND, per germline (reference sequence). Trimming stripped 1 base from V and 2 bases from J, with 5 bases between. CDR3 residues: CASSIAGNYGYTF. The CDR3 DNA is TGTGCCAGTAGTATAGCAGGAAACTATGGCTACACCTTC.

CDR3 nucleotides: TGTGCCAGCAGCGGGACTAGCGGGAGCTACGAGCAGTACTTC. Its protein product is CASSGTSGSYEQYF. This chain uses TRBV3-1 (or the pseudogene TRBV3-2) with TRBJ2-7, with TRBD2 matching over 14 bases. Germline assignment: CDR1 LGHDT and CDR2 YNNKEL (reference sequence). With 5 bases clipped from V and 3 bases from J, the junction kept 0 bases outside the gene matches. CDR3 length: 14 amino acids.

The chain has TRBV12-3 or TRBV12-4 and TRBJ1-5; TRBD1 might be the D (6 bases). Trimming pared 6 bases from V and 6 bases from J, leaving 12 bases between. This CDR3 spans 13 amino acids. CDR3 residues: CASSLQGGQPQHF. CDR3 in DNA: TGTGCCAGCAGCTTACAGGGAGGTCAGCCCCAGCATTTT.

The V gene is TRBV5-1, the J gene TRBJ2-5; possible D gene TRBD2, 5 bases. The CDR3 extends over 16 amino acids. Germline V gene sequence: CDR1 SGHRS, CDR2 YFSETQ. V was pared by 0 bases and J by 1 base, with 13 bases between. This CDR3 reads CASSLEARASQETQYF. The CDR3 DNA is TGCGCCAGCAGCTTGGAAGCGCGGGCATCCCAAGAGACCCAGTACTTC.

Turning to this clone: Other DNA variants within this sample encode the same CDR3. V is TRBV27 and J is TRBJ2-7; D remains ambiguous. Looked up from germline, CDR1 is MNHEY and CDR2 is SMNVEV (reference sequence). V was pared by 1 base and J by 0 bases, with 7 bases between. The CDR3 runs 14 residues. CDR3 amino acids: CASSLWASSYEQYF. CDR3 bases: TGTGCCAGCAGTTTATGGGCTTCCTCCTACGAGCAGTACTTC.

CDR3 amino acids: CASSQDRSSVYGYTF. The CDR3 DNA follows: TGCGCCAGCAGCCAAGACCGGTCAAGTGTCTATGGCTACACCTTC. The chain links TRBV4-3 to TRBJ1-2; unclear D gene. The V end lost 0 bases, the J end lost 4 bases, and 12 bases lay between the germline ends. The CDR3 is made up of 15 amino acids. Germline CDR1 reads LGHNA; CDR2 reads YSLEER.

The chain couples TRBV21-1 to TRBJ2-6; the D call TRBD2 from the table was never checked on the DNA. TRBV21-1 is flagged as a pseudogene. The CDR3 extends over 21 amino acids. CDR3 coding DNA: TGTGCCAGCAGCAAAGTCACTTTGCTATTTAACGGGGTTCCTGGGGCCAACGTCCTGACTTTC. Amino acids: CASSKVTLLFNGVPGANVLTF.

The chain is built from TRBV3-1 (or the pseudogene TRBV3-2) and TRBJ2-1; 15 nucleotides match TRBD2. This CDR3 spans 17 amino acids. The J segment lost 7 bases and the V segment lost 1 base, leaving 5 bases of the junction unmatched. Germline CDR1 reads LGHDT; CDR2 reads YNNKEL (reference sequence). CDR3 residues: CASSQGTSGRAGNEQFF. The CDR3 DNA sequence: TGTGCCAGCAGCCAAGGGACTAGCGGGAGGGCCGGGAATGAGCAGTTCTTC.

The genes are TRBV6-5 and TRBJ1-2, with TRBD1 as a possible D gene (6 bases). This CDR3 region has 15 residues. Germline V gene data show CDR1 as MNHEY and CDR2 as SVGAGI. Trimming cost V 0 bases and J 4 bases, with 12 bases left between them. CDR3 amino acids: CASSYSRTAVYGYTF. CDR3 bases: TGTGCCAGCAGTTACTCGAGGACAGCCGTCTATGGCTACACCTTC.

The gene calls are TRBV5-1 and TRBJ2-3, with 7 bases fitting TRBD1. The CDR3 has 15 amino acids. V dropped 3 bases and J dropped 3; count of bases not matched to a gene: 7. CDR1 SGHRS and CDR2 YFSETQ come from the germline V gene. The CDR3 here is CASSSRAGGTDTQYF. The CDR3 DNA follows: TGCGCCAGCAGCTCTCGGGCAGGGGGAACAGATACGCAGTATTTT. Full variable domain (rest looked up from reference TRBV5-1 and TRBJ2-3): KAGVTQTPRYLIKTRGQQVTLSCSPISGHRSVSWYQQTPGQGLQFLFEYFSETQRNKGNFPGRFSGRQFSNSRSEMNVSTLELGDSALYLCASSSRAGGTDTQYFGPGTRLTVL.

The chain recombines TRBV5-5 with TRBJ1-1; TRBD1 might be the D (5 bases). The germline CDR1 and CDR2 sequences are SGHKS and YYEKEE (reference sequence). The CDR3 covers 13 residues. V was cut by 5 bases and J by 3 bases, with 11 bases left in between. The CDR3 loop is CASRAGGDTEAFF. In DNA form, the CDR3 reads TGTGCCAGCAGAGCCGGAGGGGACACTGAAGCTTTCTTT.

The chain is built from TRBV28 and TRBJ2-3; D perhaps matches TRBD2 (7 bases). With 4 bases removed from V and 3 bases from J, the gap between germline ends came to 23 bases. CDR3 length: 18 amino acids. The germline V gene encodes CDR1 MDHEN and CDR2 SYDVKM. In DNA form, the CDR3 reads TGTGCCAGCAGTTCCCCGAGGGGGGGAAAATGGCGGACAGATACGCAGTATTTT. It encodes CASSSPRGGKWRTDTQYF. The variable domain in full, completed from reference TRBV28 and TRBJ2-3, reads DVKVTQSSRYLVKRTGEKVFLECVQDMDHENMFWYRQDPGLGLRLIYFSYDVKMKEKGDIPEGYSVSREKKERFSLILESASTNQTSMYLCASSSPRGGKWRTDTQYFGPGTRLTVL.

The chain uses TRBV6-5 and TRBJ1-6; 9 bases fit TRBD1. Germline CDR1 reads MNHEY; CDR2 reads SVGAGI. With V trimmed by 6 bases and J by 5 bases, 5 bases remained unmatched. The CDR3 contains 15 residues. The CDR3 DNA reads as TGTGCCAGCAGACCCGACAGGGGGGATAATTCACCCCTCCACTTT. This codes for CASRPDRGDNSPLHF.

The rearrangement links TRBV11-2 to TRBJ2-7; D not resolved. Trimming took 4 bases from V and 2 from J, leaving 9 bases between them. This CDR3 spans 13 amino acids. The V gene's germline CDR1 is SGHAT and CDR2 FQNNGV. CDR3 residues: CASSSRAPYEQYF. The CDR3 DNA is TGTGCCAGCAGCTCACGCGCTCCCTACGAGCAGTACTTC.

The chain carries TRBV9 and TRBJ1-3; the D is unclear. CDR3 size: 14 residues. CDR1 and CDR2 from the germline V gene are SGDLS and YYNGEE. V lost 0 bases and J 3 bases, leaving 7 bases between the germline ends. CDR3 sequence reads: CASSVGGNGNTIYF. The CDR3 DNA reads TGTGCCAGCAGCGTAGGTGGCAATGGAAACACCATATATTTT.

The chain has TRBV7-2 and TRBJ2-5; 8 bases align to TRBD2. Per germline, CDR1 SGHTA and CDR2 FQGNSA. V trimming: 8 bases; J trimming: 1 base; junction bases outside the gene matches: 12. The CDR3 is made up of 16 amino acids. CDR3 in amino acids: CASSLQAGGPQETQYF. The DNA of the CDR3 is TGTGCCAGCTCACTCCAGGCGGGGGGCCCCCAAGAGACCCAGTACTTC. Variable domain in full (rest from reference TRBV7-2 and TRBJ2-5): GAGVSQSPSNKVTEKGKDVELRCDPISGHTALYWYRQSLGQGLEFLIYFQGNSAPDKSGLPSDRFSAERTGGSVSTLTIQRTQQEDSAVYLCASSLQAGGPQETQYFGPGTRLLVL.

This sequence joins TRBV5-1 and TRBJ2-7; 9 nucleotides agree with TRBD1. Germline V gene lookup returns CDR1 SGHRS and CDR2 YFSETQ. The junction had 15 bases not matched to a gene; V was cut back by 3 bases and J by 5 bases. This CDR3 has 17 residues. The CDR3: CASSSEPAGTGSNEQYF. The CDR3 bases are TGCGCCAGCAGCTCGGAGCCGGCCGGGACAGGGAGCAACGAGCAGTACTTC.

The chain uses TRBV6-5 and TRBJ1-1, with a weak D call TRBD1 (5 bases). The CDR3 is 14 amino acids. V shed 6 bases and J shed 1 base, with 12 bases lying between them. Germline V gene sequence: CDR1 MNHEY, CDR2 SVGAGI. CDR3 in amino acids: CASRRHQGNTEAFF. The CDR3 DNA sequence: TGTGCCAGCAGGCGTCACCAGGGGAACACTGAAGCTTTCTTT.